The 31 T cell receptor beta chains in this list originate from one sample, sequenced in a study of shared clonotypes between healthy human individuals. Produced via immunoSEQ multiplex PCR; TCRdb's table is partial and in-frame only. The sample lists approximately 2.1 million clones; 85% to 95% were seen once. Material: naive CD4+ T cells from PBMCs. Described subset: CD45RA+ positively selected. Every receptor here comes from a man between 18 and 35 years old in good health. Some clones in this sample may be carry-over from other donors' samples.

This chain connects TRBV5-6 to TRBJ2-7, with 9 bases matching TRBD1. The germline gives CDR1 SGHDT, CDR2 YYEEEE. This CDR3 has 13 amino acids. Trimming took 4 bases from V and 7 from J; bases not matched to a gene: 6. The CDR3 spells CASSRDRAGEQYF. The CDR3 DNA reads as TGTGCCAGCAGCCGGGACAGGGCCGGGGAGCAGTACTTC.

V gene TRBV28 combines with J gene TRBJ1-4; 7 bases align to TRBD1. Germline V gene data show CDR1 as MDHEN and CDR2 as SYDVKM. V lost 8 bases, J lost 5 bases, and 11 bases stayed unmatched. The CDR3 spans 15 residues. Here the CDR3 reads CASVSGSTGNEKLFF. In nucleotides, the CDR3 is TGTGCCAGCGTCTCGGGCTCGACAGGGAATGAAAAACTGTTTTTT.

A few counts support this clone. A read error may produce the germline difference seen at one junction end. The chain recombines TRBV7-9 with TRBJ1-3; D gene unclear. CDR1 is SEHNR, CDR2 FQNEAQ, per germline (reference sequence). The CDR3 runs 8 residues. CDR3 protein: CASSPGSF. The CDR3 DNA reads as TGTGCCAGCAGCCCGGGGAGCTTT.

The V gene is TRBV4-1, the J gene TRBJ2-3; possibly TRBD2 for D (6 bases). Germline V gene data show CDR1 as MGHRA and CDR2 as YSYEKL. This CDR3 is built from 16 residues. Between the trimmed V and J ends, which lost 1 base and 1 base, there was a span of 12 bases. DNA for the CDR3: TGCGCCAGCAGCCAAGTCCCCGGAGGGCGCACAGATACGCAGTATTTT. Encoded protein: CASSQVPGGRTDTQYF.

This clone was seen a single time. The chain uses TRBV2 and TRBJ1-6; D call uncertain. The CDR3 contains 16 residues. Trimming stripped 2 bases from V and 0 bases from J, with 8 bases between. Germline CDR1 SNHLY, CDR2 FYNNEI. The CDR3 DNA reads TGTGCCAGCAGTGAAAGGCGGAGCTCCTATAATTCACCCCTCCACTTT. Translating it yields CASSERRSSYNSPLHF.

The chain uses TRBV7-9 and TRBJ2-4, with D possibly being TRBD1 (6 bases). Germline V CDR1 and CDR2: SEHNR, FQNEAQ (reference sequence). V was pared by 5 bases and J by 8 bases, with 16 bases between. This CDR3 has 14 residues. The CDR3 sequence: CASSLNKPGDIQYF. The CDR3 DNA is TGTGCCAGCAGCCTTAACAAGCCAGGGGACATTCAGTACTTC.

This chain connects TRBV6-6 to TRBJ1-5; possible D gene TRBD1, 5 bases. CDR1 MNHNY and CDR2 SVGAGI come from the germline V gene (reference sequence). The CDR3 is 15 amino acids. V was clipped by 2 bases and J by 1 base, with 9 bases between them. In nucleotides, the CDR3 is TGTGCCAGCAGTTACAGGGGAGAGAGCAATCAGCCCCAGCATTTT. Residues: CASSYRGESNQPQHF.

The genes are TRBV11-3 and TRBJ2-2; D possibly corresponds to TRBD2 (6 bases). Germline CDR1 reads SGHNT; CDR2 reads YENEEA. V lost 3 bases and J lost 9, with 11 bases in between. The CDR3 extends over 13 amino acids. This CDR3 reads CASSLSGQRELFF. CDR3 coding DNA: TGTGCCAGCAGCTTGAGCGGGCAGCGGGAGCTGTTTTTT.

The chain couples TRBV29-1 to TRBJ2-5; D gene uncertain. V lost 7 bases, J lost 2 bases, and 14 bases lay in between. The CDR3 loop spans 13 amino acids. CDR1 is SQVTM and CDR2 is ANQGSEA in the germline V gene. CDR3 nucleotides: TGCAGCGGTACCGGGCCTTCTCAAGAGACCCAGTACTTC. It is translated as CSGTGPSQETQYF.

V and J are TRBV5-1 and TRBJ2-1; 7 bases align to TRBD2. This CDR3 contains 16 residues. The J segment lost 7 bases and the V segment lost 5 bases, leaving 15 bases of the junction unmatched. Germline V CDR1 and CDR2: SGHRS, YFSETQ. The CDR3 loop reads CASSQSTGGSFNEQFF. For the CDR3, the DNA is TGCGCCAGCAGTCAATCAACAGGCGGGAGTTTTAATGAGCAGTTCTTC.

The chain is built from TRBV7-3 and TRBJ2-7; no firm D call. This CDR3 has 13 amino acids. V lost 5 bases, J lost 7 bases, and 15 bases lay in between. The germline V gene encodes CDR1 SGHTA and CDR2 FQGTGA. The CDR3, as DNA: TGTGCCAGCAGCCCCGGACCCTCCGGGGAGCAGTACTTC. Amino acid sequence: CASSPGPSGEQYF.

The chain recombines TRBV5-4 with TRBJ2-2; TRBD1 aligns across 8 bases. The germline V gene encodes CDR1 SGHNT and CDR2 YYREEE (reference sequence). J was trimmed by 7 bases and V by 4 bases; bases with no gene match: 9. CDR3 length equals 15 residues. DNA for the CDR3: TGTGCCAGCAGCGCAGACAGGGGTAATGACGGGGAGCTGTTTTTT. Its protein is CASSADRGNDGELFF.

This chain joins TRBV5-4 and TRBJ2-7, with 10 bases matching TRBD2. The germline V gene has CDR1 SGHNT and CDR2 YYREEE (reference sequence). This CDR3 has 16 amino acids. V lost 4 bases and J lost 4; bases outside the gene matches: 11. CDR3 region: CASSPIAGGVQYEQYF. The CDR3 DNA follows: TGTGCCAGCAGCCCCATAGCGGGAGGAGTACAGTACGAGCAGTACTTC.

The chain couples TRBV18 to TRBJ2-2; D is unclear. Trimming took 5 bases from V and 5 from J, leaving 6 bases between them. Germline CDR1 reads KGHSH; CDR2 reads LQKENI. The CDR3 sequence is 12 residues long. The CDR3 nucleotides read TGTGCCAGCTCAAAAGGGACCGGGGAGCTGTTTTTT. Protein: CASSKGTGELFF.

This clone is a singleton in its sample. The rearrangement joins TRBV4-3 to TRBJ2-1; 8 bases agree with TRBD2. The CDR3 has 16 residues. In germline, CDR1 is LGHNA, CDR2 YSLEER. Trimming cost V 1 base and J 8 bases; bases outside gene matches: 10. The CDR3 loop reads CASSQVGAGVGYEQFF. CDR3 in DNA: TGCGCCAGCAGCCAAGTCGGAGCGGGAGTCGGGTATGAGCAGTTCTTC.

This chain connects TRBV5-1 to TRBJ2-7; 8 bases are shared with TRBD2. The CDR3 loop spans 14 amino acids. V lost 3 bases to trimming and J lost 5 bases; unmatched junction nucleotides: 7. The germline V gene encodes CDR1 SGHRS and CDR2 YFSETQ. The CDR3 bases are TGCGCCAGCAGCTCGGGACTAGTTAGCAACGAGCAGTACTTC. This sequence encodes CASSSGLVSNEQYF.

The rearrangement joins TRBV6-5 to TRBJ1-2; perhaps TRBD1 as D (5 bases). The CDR3 runs 13 residues. Trimming left V 8 bases short and J 0 bases short, with 10 bases between. Germline CDR1 and CDR2: MNHEY and SVGAGI. This CDR3 is CASRQTANYGYTF. The CDR3, as DNA: TGTGCCAGCCGACAGACCGCTAACTATGGCTACACCTTC.

The V call is TRBV7-8, the J call TRBJ1-5; no definite D call. V gave up 3 bases and J gave up 7 bases, with 13 bases separating them. Per the germline V gene, CDR1 is SGHVS and CDR2 is FQNEAQ. The CDR3 spans 14 residues. CDR3 DNA sequence: TGTGCCAGCAGCTTGAGGGAGGGTCACCAGCCCCAGCATTTT. As protein: CASSLREGHQPQHF.

The chain is built from TRBV7-2 and TRBJ1-2; 7 bases are a match to TRBD1. Germline V gives CDR1 SGHTA, CDR2 FQGNSA. The CDR3 is 13 amino acids. Germline trimming cut 4 bases from V and 4 bases from J; bases unmatched to any gene: 3. The CDR3 DNA reads TGTGCCAGCAGCTACCGGGACAGCTATGGCTACACCTTC. Amino acids: CASSYRDSYGYTF.

As for this clone: Other DNA sequences within the sample encode an identical CDR3. The chain carries TRBV7-9 and TRBJ2-5; D call uncertain. Trimming took off 1 base at V and 5 bases at J, with 5 bases between the two ends. Germline values: CDR1 SEHNR, CDR2 FQNEAQ (reference sequence). The length of the CDR3 is 12 residues. The CDR3 region has the DNA TGTGCCAGCAGCTTAGTAAGCGAGACCCAGTACTTC. It encodes CASSLVSETQYF.

This chain uses TRBV5-1 with TRBJ2-7, with 10 bases aligning to TRBD2. Germline V lookup: CDR1 SGHRS, CDR2 YFSETQ. With 0 bases clipped from V and 5 bases from J, the junction kept 14 bases outside the gene matches. The CDR3 is 18 amino acids. The CDR3 is CASSLGGLAGAQYHEQYF. CDR3 nucleotides: TGCGCCAGCAGCTTGGGGGGGCTAGCGGGAGCTCAATACCACGAGCAGTACTTC.

The chain employs TRBV7-9 and TRBJ2-7; the D is unclear. Germline V gene sequence: CDR1 SEHNR, CDR2 FQNEAQ (reference sequence). The CDR3 length is 15 residues. V was cut by 3 bases and J by 0 bases, with 12 bases left in between. CDR3 in amino acids: CASSLVADRSYEQYF. CDR3 bases: TGTGCCAGCAGCTTGGTGGCGGATCGCTCCTACGAGCAGTACTTC.

This chain links TRBV5-4 with TRBJ2-7; TRBD1 agrees at 10 bases. The CDR3 has 15 residues. CDR1 and CDR2 (germline): SGHNT, YYREEE (reference sequence). V dropped 2 bases and J dropped 4; count of bases not matched to a gene: 6. For the CDR3, the DNA is TGTGCCAGCAGCTTACCGGGACAGGGGAATTACGAGCAGTACTTC. Translated: CASSLPGQGNYEQYF.

CDR3 nucleotides: TGTGCCAGCAGCGTCAGACAGCAAGAGACCCAGTACTTC. This codes for CASSVRQQETQYF. The chain carries TRBV7-9 and TRBJ2-5; the D gene is possibly TRBD1 (5 bases). V lost 5 bases and J lost 2, with 9 bases in between. CDR1 SEHNR and CDR2 FQNEAQ come from the germline V gene (reference sequence). This CDR3 is 13 amino acids long.

The genes are TRBV7-8 and TRBJ2-7; 8 bases are shared with TRBD2. The CDR3 extends over 17 amino acids. Germline values: CDR1 SGHVS, CDR2 FQNEAQ. V shed 6 bases and J 1 base; nucleotides not matched to a gene: 14. The CDR3, as DNA: TGTGCCAGCAGGATCGGGACTAGTCGCGATACTTCCTACGAGCAGTACTTC. Amino acids: CASRIGTSRDTSYEQYF.

The chain recombines TRBV28 with TRBJ1-3; D is perhaps TRBD1 (5 bases). The CDR3 sequence is 16 residues long. Trimming cost V 5 bases and J 0 bases, with 14 bases left between them. Germline V gene data show CDR1 as MDHEN and CDR2 as SYDVKM. For the CDR3, the DNA is TGTGCCAGCAGTGCCCCAGGGATGGGCTCTGGAAACACCATATATTTT. Its translation is CASSAPGMGSGNTIYF. The variable domain in full, completed from reference TRBV28 and TRBJ1-3, reads DVKVTQSSRYLVKRTGEKVFLECVQDMDHENMFWYRQDPGLGLRLIYFSYDVKMKEKGDIPEGYSVSREKKERFSLILESASTNQTSMYLCASSAPGMGSGNTIYFGEGSWLTVV.

The J gene is TRBJ2-4, the V gene TRBV6-1; D is undetermined. In germline, CDR1 is MNHNS, CDR2 SASEGT. The ends were cut back, 2 bases at V and 4 bases at J, with 3 bases in the middle. The CDR3 extends over 12 amino acids. The CDR3 DNA reads as TGTGCCAGCAGTGAAAGGAAAAACATTCAGTACTTC. Encoded protein: CASSERKNIQYF.

Notes on this clone: Just one base apart from a much larger clone, this may be a read error. Other nucleotide sequences from this sample produce the same CDR3. The chain employs TRBV18 and TRBJ2-5; the D is unclear. There are 11 residues in the CDR3. Germline CDR1 KGHSH, CDR2 LQKENI. In nucleotides, the CDR3 is TGTGCTAGCTCACCCCAAGAGACCCAGTACTTC. It encodes CASSPQETQYF.

This clone was observed once. This chain connects TRBV25-1 to TRBJ2-1, with 16 bases that match TRBD2. This CDR3 comprises 17 residues. Germline V gene lookup returns CDR1 MGHDK and CDR2 SYGVNS. V was clipped by 4 bases and J by 10 bases; unmatched bases: 10. CDR3 region: CASSAQAPGLAGGEQFF. CDR3 coding DNA: TGTGCCAGCAGTGCCCAGGCACCGGGACTAGCGGGGGGGGAGCAGTTCTTC.

This clone has only one observation. V is TRBV4-1 and J is TRBJ2-1, with TRBD2 identical over 12 bases. This CDR3 comprises 20 residues. V dropped 4 bases and J dropped 5; count of bases not matched to a gene: 18. Germline V gene sequence: CDR1 MGHRA, CDR2 YSYEKL. In DNA form, the CDR3 reads TGCGCCAGCAGCCCGATCCACCCTACTCTAGCGGGAGGGAGTCACAATGAGCAGTTCTTC. Translating gives CASSPIHPTLAGGSHNEQFF.

The chain links TRBV15 to TRBJ1-6, with a possible D match to TRBD1 (5 bases). V dropped 3 bases and J dropped 9 bases, with 15 bases sitting between them. Germline CDR1 reads LNHNV; CDR2 reads YYDKDF (reference sequence). This CDR3 contains 15 residues. CDR3 sequence (DNA): TGTGCCACCAGCAGGGAGGGCAGGGAGGCTTCACCCCTCCACTTT. Its translation is CATSREGREASPLHF.